These 11 T cell receptor beta chains came from one sample sequenced in a study of blood T cell repertoires in COVID-19. Clones were read by immunoSEQ multiplex PCR, and TCRdb kept only the in-frame ones, dropping some. The table records just under 55,000 clones, approximately 91% of them present only once. Sequencing was carried out using peripheral blood. These receptors were collected from a man between 50 and 59 years old with acute or convalescent COVID-19.

The rearrangement joins TRBV10-3 to TRBJ2-5; D is uncertain. CDR1 ENHRY and CDR2 SYGVKD come from the germline V gene. The CDR3 covers 12 residues. Between the trimmed V and J ends, which lost 3 bases and 2 bases, there was a span of 4 bases. CDR3 sequence: CAISEYQETQYF. The CDR3 DNA sequence: TGTGCCATCAGTGAATATCAAGAGACCCAGTACTTC.

J is TRBJ2-5 and V is TRBV18; a weak D match, TRBD2 (6 bases). The CDR3 extends over 17 amino acids. V was trimmed by 0 bases and J by 4 bases, leaving 18 bases between them. Germline lookup yields CDR1 KGHSH and CDR2 LQKENI. Here the CDR3 DNA reads TGTGCCAGCTCACCACCCACCGGACTGGGGGGTAGAGAGACCCAGTACTTC. Protein: CASSPPTGLGGRETQYF.

The V call is TRBV7-7, the J call TRBJ2-5; 7 positions agree with TRBD1. Germline V gene sequence: CDR1 SSHAT, CDR2 FNYEAQ (reference sequence). Trimming cost V 1 base and J 5 bases; bases outside gene matches: 19. This CDR3 has 19 amino acids. The CDR3 nucleotides are TGTGCCAGCAGCTTAGAGGGACAGACTACGAGGGGCTCAAGGGAGACCCAGTACTTC. It specifies CASSLEGQTTRGSRETQYF.

The chain employs TRBV24-1 and TRBJ2-3; 9 positions match TRBD2. Germline V lookup: CDR1 KGHDR, CDR2 SFDVKD. V shed 4 bases and J 0 bases; nucleotides not matched to a gene: 4. The CDR3 is made up of 16 amino acids. Written as DNA, the CDR3 is TGTGCCACCAGTGACCCGACTAGCGGCAGCACAGATACGCAGTATTTT. Residues: CATSDPTSGSTDTQYF.

This clone was recorded once. This chain links TRBV10-3 with TRBJ2-2; weak D call: TRBD2 (5 bases). CDR1 is ENHRY and CDR2 is SYGVKD in the germline V gene. The CDR3 is 14 residues long. Trimming left V 7 bases short and J 1 base short, with 10 bases between. CDR3 residues: CAIKSAGNTGELFF. CDR3 nucleotide sequence: TGTGCCATCAAATCGGCGGGGAACACCGGGGAGCTGTTTTTT.

In this sample, this clone turned up once. V is TRBV19 and J is TRBJ2-3; D is possibly TRBD2 (6 bases). The CDR3 spans 16 residues. Germline V CDR1 and CDR2: LNHDA, SQIVND (reference sequence). V lost 3 bases and J lost 0, with 13 bases in between. CDR3 protein: CASSIGLYDSTDTQYF. The CDR3 nucleotides read TGTGCCAGTAGTATCGGACTATACGATAGCACAGATACGCAGTATTTT.

This clone appeared once. The chain has TRBV11-3 and TRBJ1-1, with D hard to call. Trimming removed 2 bases from V and 5 bases from J, with 3 bases in between. Germline V gene data show CDR1 as SGHNT and CDR2 as YENEEA. This CDR3 region has 11 residues. The CDR3 bases are TGTGCCAGCAGCTTACAGACTGAAGCTTTCTTT. Its translation is CASSLQTEAFF.

The gene calls are TRBV11-3 and TRBJ1-1; D is possibly TRBD1 (6 bases). Trimming stripped 4 bases from V and 2 bases from J, with 14 bases between. The CDR3 is 15 amino acids. Germline loops: CDR1 SGHNT, CDR2 YENEEA. This chain's CDR3 is CASSSERGSNTEAFF. CDR3 in DNA: TGTGCCAGCAGCTCCGAGAGGGGGTCAAACACTGAAGCTTTCTTT. Based on the CDR3 plus reference TRBV11-3 and TRBJ1-1, the full variable domain is EAGVVQSPRYKIIEKKQPVAFWCNPISGHNTLYWYLQNLGQGPELLIRYENEEAVDDSQLPKDRFSAERLKGVDSTLKIQPAELGDSAVYLCASSSERGSNTEAFFGQGTRLTVV.

The rearrangement links TRBV3-1 (or the pseudogene TRBV3-2) to TRBJ2-7; the match to TRBD1 covers 8 bases. The CDR3 runs to 15 residues. J lost 5 bases, V lost 2 bases, and 8 bases had no gene match. Germline assignment: CDR1 LGHDT and CDR2 YNNKEL (reference sequence). The CDR3 region has the DNA TGTGCCAGCAGCCAAAAGACGACAGGGGCAAACGAGCAGTACTTC. Translated: CASSQKTTGANEQYF.

The chain links TRBV5-1 to TRBJ2-1; possible D gene TRBD1, 5 bases. Germline assignment: CDR1 SGHRS and CDR2 YFSETQ. CDR3 length: 16 amino acids. V lost 2 bases, J lost 8 bases, and 20 bases lay in between. The CDR3 region has the DNA TGCGCCAGCAGCTTACAGGACCTGGCCCTTAGTCATGAGCAGTTCTTC. The encoded protein is CASSLQDLALSHEQFF.

This sequence joins TRBV24-1 and TRBJ2-3; TRBD2 matches 8 bases. The CDR3 runs to 17 residues. V lost 3 bases to trimming and J lost 4 bases; unmatched junction nucleotides: 11. Germline V gene data show CDR1 as KGHDR and CDR2 as SFDVKD. The CDR3 DNA reads TGTGCCACCAGTGATGATCCGTTCGCGGGAGGCCCAGATACGCAGTATTTT. Translation: CATSDDPFAGGPDTQYF.